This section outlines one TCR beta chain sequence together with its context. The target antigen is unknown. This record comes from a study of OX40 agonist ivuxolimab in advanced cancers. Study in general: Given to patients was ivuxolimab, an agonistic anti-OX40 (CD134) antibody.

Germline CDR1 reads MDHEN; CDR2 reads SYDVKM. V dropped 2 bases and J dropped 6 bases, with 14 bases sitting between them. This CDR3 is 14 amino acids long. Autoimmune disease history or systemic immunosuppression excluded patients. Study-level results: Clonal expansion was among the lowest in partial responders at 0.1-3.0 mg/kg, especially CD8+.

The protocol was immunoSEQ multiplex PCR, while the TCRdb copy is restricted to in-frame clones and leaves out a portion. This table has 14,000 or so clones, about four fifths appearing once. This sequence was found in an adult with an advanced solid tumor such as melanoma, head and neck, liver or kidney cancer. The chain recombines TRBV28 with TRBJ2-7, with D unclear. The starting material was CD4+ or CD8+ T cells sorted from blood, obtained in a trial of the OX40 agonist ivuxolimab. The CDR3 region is CASSLTALTGEQYF. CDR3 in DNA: TGTGCCAGCAGTTTAACTGCCCTTACGGGCGAGCAGTACTTC.